This TCR beta chain is drawn from a study of control samples from healthy donors and cancer patients. Some clones are missing from TCRdb's copy, which holds only in-frame ones; the method was immunoSEQ multiplex PCR. There are more than 75,000 clones in the sample; roughly 90% occur only once, and 1.5% to 2% lies in the top ten. The sample taken for sequencing was PBMCs. The receptor was derived from an older woman with head and neck cancer.

The CDR3 DNA sequence: TGCGCCAGCAGCCCAGTCCAATCCGCCAGGCAGAGCTCCTACGAGCAGTACTTC. Translating it yields CASSPVQSARQSSYEQYF. The chain links TRBV5-1 to TRBJ2-7; D is unresolved. The CDR3 is 18 residues long. Between the trimmed V and J ends, which lost 4 bases and 0 bases, there was a span of 23 bases. From germline, CDR1 is SGHRS and CDR2 YFSETQ.